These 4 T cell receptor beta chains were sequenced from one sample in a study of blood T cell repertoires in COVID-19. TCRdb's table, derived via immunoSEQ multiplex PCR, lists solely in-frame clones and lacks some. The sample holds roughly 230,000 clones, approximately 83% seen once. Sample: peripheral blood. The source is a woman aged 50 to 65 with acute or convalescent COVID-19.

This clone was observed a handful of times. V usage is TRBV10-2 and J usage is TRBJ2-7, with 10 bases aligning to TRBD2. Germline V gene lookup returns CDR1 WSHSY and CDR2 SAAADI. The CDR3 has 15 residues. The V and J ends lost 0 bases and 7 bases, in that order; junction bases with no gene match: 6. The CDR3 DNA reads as TGCGCCAGCAGTGAGTCGCACCTACTAGCGGGAGAGCAGTACTTC. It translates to CASSESHLLAGEQYF.

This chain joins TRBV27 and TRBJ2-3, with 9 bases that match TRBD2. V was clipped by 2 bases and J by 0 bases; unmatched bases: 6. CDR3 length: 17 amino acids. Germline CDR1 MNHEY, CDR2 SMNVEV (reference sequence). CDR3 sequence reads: CASSLIPAGGSTDTQYF. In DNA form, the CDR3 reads TGTGCCAGCAGTTTAATCCCAGCGGGGGGTAGCACAGATACGCAGTATTTT.

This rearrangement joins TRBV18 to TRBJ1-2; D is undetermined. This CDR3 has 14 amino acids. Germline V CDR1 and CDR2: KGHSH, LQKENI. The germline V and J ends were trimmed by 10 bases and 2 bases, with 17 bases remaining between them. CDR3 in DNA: TGTGCCACCAAACCGGTTATGGAGAACTATGGCTACACCTTC. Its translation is CATKPVMENYGYTF.

In DNA, the CDR3 is TGTGCCAGCAACAGGACACATCCCAGTCAGCCCCAGCATTTT. Its translation is CASNRTHPSQPQHF. The rearrangement links TRBV6-4 to TRBJ1-5, with a tentative D call TRBD1 (5 bases). CDR3 length: 14 residues. The germline V gene has CDR1 MRHNA and CDR2 SNTAGT. Trimming removed 7 bases at V and 6 bases at J, with 16 bases between.